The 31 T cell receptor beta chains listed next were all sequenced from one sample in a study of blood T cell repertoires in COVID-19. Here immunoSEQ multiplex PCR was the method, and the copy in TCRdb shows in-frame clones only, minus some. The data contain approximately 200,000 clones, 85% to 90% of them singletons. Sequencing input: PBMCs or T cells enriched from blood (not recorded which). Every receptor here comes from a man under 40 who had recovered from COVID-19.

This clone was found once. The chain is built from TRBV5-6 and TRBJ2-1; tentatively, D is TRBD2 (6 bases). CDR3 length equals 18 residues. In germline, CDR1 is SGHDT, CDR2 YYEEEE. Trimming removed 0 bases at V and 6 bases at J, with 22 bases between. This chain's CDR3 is CASSLGEAAPSQCNEQFF. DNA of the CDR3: TGTGCCAGCAGCTTGGGGGAGGCGGCGCCATCACAATGCAATGAGCAGTTCTTC. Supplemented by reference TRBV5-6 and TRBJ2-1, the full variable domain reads DAGVTQSPTHLIKTRGQQVTLRCSPKSGHDTVSWYQQALGQGPQFIFQYYEEEERQRGNFPDRFSGHQFPNYSSELNVNALLLGDSALYLCASSLGEAAPSQCNEQFFGPGTRLTVL.

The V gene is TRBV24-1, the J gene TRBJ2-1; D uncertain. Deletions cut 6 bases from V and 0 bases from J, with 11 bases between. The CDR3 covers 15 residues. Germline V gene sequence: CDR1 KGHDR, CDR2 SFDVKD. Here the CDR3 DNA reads TGTGCCACCAGTAGCTCTTCCTTCTCCTACAATGAGCAGTTCTTC. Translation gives CATSSSSFSYNEQFF.

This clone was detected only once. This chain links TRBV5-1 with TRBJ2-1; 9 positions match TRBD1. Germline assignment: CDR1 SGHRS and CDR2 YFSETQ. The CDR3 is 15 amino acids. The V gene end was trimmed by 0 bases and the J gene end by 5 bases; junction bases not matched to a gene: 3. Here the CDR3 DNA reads TGCGCCAGCAGCTTGGGCGGGACAGGGAACAATGAGCAGTTCTTC. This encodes CASSLGGTGNNEQFF.

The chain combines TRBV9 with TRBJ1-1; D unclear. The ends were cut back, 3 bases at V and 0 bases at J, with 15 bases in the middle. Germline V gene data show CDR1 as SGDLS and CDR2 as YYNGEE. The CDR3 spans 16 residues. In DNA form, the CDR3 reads TGTGCCAGCAGCGCCATGGGGAGAAGCATGAACACTGAAGCTTTCTTT. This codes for CASSAMGRSMNTEAFF.

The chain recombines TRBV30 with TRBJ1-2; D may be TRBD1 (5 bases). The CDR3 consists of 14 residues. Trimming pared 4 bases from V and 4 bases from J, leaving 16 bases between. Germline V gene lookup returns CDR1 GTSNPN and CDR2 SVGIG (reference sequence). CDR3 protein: CAWTVQGGLYGYTF. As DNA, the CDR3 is TGTGCCTGGACGGTCCAGGGAGGACTCTATGGCTACACCTTC.

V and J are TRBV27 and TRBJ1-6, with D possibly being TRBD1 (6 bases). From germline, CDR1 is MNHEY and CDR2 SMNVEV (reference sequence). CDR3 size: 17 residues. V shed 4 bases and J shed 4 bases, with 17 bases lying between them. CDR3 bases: TGTGCCAGCAGTTCAACCCTAGGACAGAGATATAATTCACCCCTCCACTTT. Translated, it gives CASSSTLGQRYNSPLHF.

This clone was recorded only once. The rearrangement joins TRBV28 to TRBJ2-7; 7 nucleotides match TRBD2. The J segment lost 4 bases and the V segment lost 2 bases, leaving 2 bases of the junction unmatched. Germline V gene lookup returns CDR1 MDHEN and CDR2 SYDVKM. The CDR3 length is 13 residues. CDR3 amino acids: CASSLAREYEQYF. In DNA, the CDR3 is TGTGCCAGCAGTTTAGCGCGGGAGTACGAGCAGTACTTC.

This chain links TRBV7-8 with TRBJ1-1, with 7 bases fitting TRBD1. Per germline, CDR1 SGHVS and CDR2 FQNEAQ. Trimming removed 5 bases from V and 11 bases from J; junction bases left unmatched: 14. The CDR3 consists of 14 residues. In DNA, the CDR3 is TGTGCCAGCAGCATGACAGGGTCTAGAGGGTGGGCTTTCTTT. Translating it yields CASSMTGSRGWAFF. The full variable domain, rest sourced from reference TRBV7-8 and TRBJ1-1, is GAGVSQSPRYKVAKRGQDVALRCDPISGHVSLFWYQQALGQGPEFLTYFQNEAQLDKSGLPSDRFFAERPEGSVSTLKIQRTQQEDSAVYLCASSMTGSRGWAFFGQGTRLTVV.

CDR3 protein: CASSFRGAMGNTIYF. CDR3 DNA: TGTGCCAGCAGCTTCCGGGGGGCTATGGGAAACACCATATATTTT. The chain recombines TRBV5-8 with TRBJ1-3; D might be TRBD1 (6 bases). V was cut by 2 bases and J by 4 bases, with 13 bases left in between. Germline-derived CDR1 and CDR2 are SGHTS and YDEGEE. This CDR3 has 15 amino acids.

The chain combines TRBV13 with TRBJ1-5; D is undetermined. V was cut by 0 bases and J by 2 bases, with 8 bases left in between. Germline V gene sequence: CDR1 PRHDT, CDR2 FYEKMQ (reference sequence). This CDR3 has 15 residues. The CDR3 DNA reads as TGTGCCAGCAGCTTAGGCCGCACAGGCAATCAGCCCCAGCATTTT. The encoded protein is CASSLGRTGNQPQHF.

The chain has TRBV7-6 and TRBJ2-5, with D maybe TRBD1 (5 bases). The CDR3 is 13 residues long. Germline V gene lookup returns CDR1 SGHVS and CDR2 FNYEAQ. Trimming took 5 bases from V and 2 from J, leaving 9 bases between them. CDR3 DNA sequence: TGTGCCAGCAGCCGAAGGGGTCAAGAGACCCAGTACTTC. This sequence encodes CASSRRGQETQYF.

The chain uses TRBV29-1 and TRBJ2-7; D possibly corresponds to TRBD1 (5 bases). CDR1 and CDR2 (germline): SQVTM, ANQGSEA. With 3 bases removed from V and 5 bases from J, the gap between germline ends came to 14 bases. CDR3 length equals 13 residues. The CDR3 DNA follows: TGCAGCGTTGAGGCTAGGGGTATGAACGAGCAGTACTTC. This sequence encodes CSVEARGMNEQYF.

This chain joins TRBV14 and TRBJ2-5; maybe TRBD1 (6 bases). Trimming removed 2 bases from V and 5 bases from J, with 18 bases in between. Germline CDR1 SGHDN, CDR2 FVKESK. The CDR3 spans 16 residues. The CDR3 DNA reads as TGTGCCAGCAGCCAACCCCGTGGACAGTTAATCGAGACCCAGTACTTC. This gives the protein CASSQPRGQLIETQYF.

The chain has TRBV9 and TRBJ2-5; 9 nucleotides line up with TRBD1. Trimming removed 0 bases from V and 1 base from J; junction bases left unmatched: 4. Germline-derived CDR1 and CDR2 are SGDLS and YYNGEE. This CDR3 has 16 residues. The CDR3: CASSVATGQGQETQYF. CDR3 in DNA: TGTGCCAGCAGCGTAGCTACGGGACAGGGCCAAGAGACCCAGTACTTC.

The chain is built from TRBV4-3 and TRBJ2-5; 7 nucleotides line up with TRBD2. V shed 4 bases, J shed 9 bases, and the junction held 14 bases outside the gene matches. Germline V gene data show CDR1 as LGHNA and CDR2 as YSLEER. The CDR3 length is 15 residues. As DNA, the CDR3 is TGCGCCAGCAGCCTTCGCTGGGACTACCAGGGTCCCCAGTACTTC. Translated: CASSLRWDYQGPQYF.

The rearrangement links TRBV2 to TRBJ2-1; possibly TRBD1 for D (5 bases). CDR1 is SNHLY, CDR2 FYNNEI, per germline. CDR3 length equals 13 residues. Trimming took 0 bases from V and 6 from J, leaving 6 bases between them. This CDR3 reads CASSEAGVNEQFF. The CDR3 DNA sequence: TGTGCCAGCAGTGAAGCAGGGGTCAATGAGCAGTTCTTC.

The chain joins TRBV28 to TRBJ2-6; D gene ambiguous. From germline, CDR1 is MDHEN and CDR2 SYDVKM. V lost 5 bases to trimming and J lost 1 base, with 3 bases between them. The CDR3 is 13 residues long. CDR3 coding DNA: TGTGCCAGCAGTCCTTCTGGGGCCAACGTCCTGACTTTC. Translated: CASSPSGANVLTF.

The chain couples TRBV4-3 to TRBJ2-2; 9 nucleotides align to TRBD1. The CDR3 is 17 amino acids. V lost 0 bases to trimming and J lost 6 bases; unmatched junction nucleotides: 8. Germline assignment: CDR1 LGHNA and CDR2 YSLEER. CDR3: CASSQDRGQGIPGELFF. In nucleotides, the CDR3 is TGCGCCAGCAGCCAAGATCGGGGACAGGGAATTCCCGGGGAGCTGTTTTTT.

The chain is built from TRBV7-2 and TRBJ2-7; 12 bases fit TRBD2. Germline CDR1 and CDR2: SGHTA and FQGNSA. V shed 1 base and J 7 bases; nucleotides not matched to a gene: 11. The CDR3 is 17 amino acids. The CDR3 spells CASSLDGTSGRPGEQYF. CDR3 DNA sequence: TGTGCCAGCAGCTTAGACGGAACTAGCGGGAGGCCCGGGGAGCAGTACTTC.

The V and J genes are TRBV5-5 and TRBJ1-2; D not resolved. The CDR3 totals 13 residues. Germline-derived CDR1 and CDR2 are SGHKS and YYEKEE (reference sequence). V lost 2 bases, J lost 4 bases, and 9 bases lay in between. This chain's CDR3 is CASSLLIGYGYTF. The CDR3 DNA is TGTGCCAGCAGCTTACTTATTGGCTATGGCTACACCTTC.

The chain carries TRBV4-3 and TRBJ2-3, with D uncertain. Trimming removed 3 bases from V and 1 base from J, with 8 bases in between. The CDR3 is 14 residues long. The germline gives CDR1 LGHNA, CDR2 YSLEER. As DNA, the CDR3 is TGCGCCAGCAGCCAGAACTATCGCACAGATACGCAGTATTTT. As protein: CASSQNYRTDTQYF.

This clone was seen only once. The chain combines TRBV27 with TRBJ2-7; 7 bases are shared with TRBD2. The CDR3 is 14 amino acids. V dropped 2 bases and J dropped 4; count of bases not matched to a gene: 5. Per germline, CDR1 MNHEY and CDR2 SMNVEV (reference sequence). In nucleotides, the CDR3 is TGTGCCAGCAGTTTACGGGGGGATCTGTACGAGCAGTACTTC. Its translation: CASSLRGDLYEQYF.

DNA of the CDR3: TGTGCCAGCAGTCAGCGGACTAGCCGGGGGGGGCAGTTCTTC. Encoded protein: CASSQRTSRGGQFF. The chain uses TRBV6-2 or TRBV6-3 and TRBJ2-1; 8 bases fit TRBD2. Per germline, CDR1 MNHEY and CDR2 SVGEGT. V was clipped by 5 bases and J by 12 bases; unmatched bases: 12. CDR3 length: 14 amino acids.

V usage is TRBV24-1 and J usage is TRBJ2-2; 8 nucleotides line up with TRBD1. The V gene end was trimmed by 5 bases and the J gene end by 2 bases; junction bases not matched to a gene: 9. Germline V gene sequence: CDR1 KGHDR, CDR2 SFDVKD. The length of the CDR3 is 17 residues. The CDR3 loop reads CATSGKRTGINTGELFF. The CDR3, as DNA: TGTGCCACCAGTGGTAAAAGGACAGGGATTAACACCGGGGAGCTGTTTTTT.

CDR3 DNA sequence: TGTGCCAGCAGCGGTAGGGGAGGGGCAGGGGAAACCTATGGCTACACCTTC. Protein sequence: CASSGRGGAGETYGYTF. The chain recombines TRBV9 with TRBJ1-2; D might be TRBD1 (6 bases). V lost 3 bases, J lost 4 bases, and 22 bases lay in between. Germline assignment: CDR1 SGDLS and CDR2 YYNGEE. The CDR3 runs to 17 residues.

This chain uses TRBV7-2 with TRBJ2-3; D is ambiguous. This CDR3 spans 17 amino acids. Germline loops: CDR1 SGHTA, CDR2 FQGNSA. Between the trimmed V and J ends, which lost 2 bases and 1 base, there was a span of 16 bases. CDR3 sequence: CASSLLQALRGTDTQYF. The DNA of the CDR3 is TGTGCCAGCAGCTTACTACAAGCCCTACGGGGCACAGATACGCAGTATTTT.

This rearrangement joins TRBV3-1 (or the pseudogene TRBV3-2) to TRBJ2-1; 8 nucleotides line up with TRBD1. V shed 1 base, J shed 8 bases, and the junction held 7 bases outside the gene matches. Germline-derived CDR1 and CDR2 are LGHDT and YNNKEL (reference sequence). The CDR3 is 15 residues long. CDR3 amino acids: CASSQGNSGGDEQFF. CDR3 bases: TGTGCCAGCAGCCAAGGTAACTCAGGGGGCGATGAGCAGTTCTTC.

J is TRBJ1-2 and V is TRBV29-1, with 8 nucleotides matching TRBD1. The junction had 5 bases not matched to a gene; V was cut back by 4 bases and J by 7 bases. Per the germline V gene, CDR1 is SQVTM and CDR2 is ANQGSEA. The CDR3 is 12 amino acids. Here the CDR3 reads CSVAGQGGGYTF. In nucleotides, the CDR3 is TGCAGCGTTGCCGGACAGGGTGGTGGCTACACCTTC.

The CDR3 is CASSDLRDEQYF. The CDR3 DNA follows: TGTGCCAGCTCGGACCTCAGGGACGAGCAGTACTTC. This chain connects TRBV18 to TRBJ2-7; tentative D call: TRBD1 (5 bases). Trimming took 6 bases from V and 5 from J, leaving 11 bases between them. Germline V lookup: CDR1 KGHSH, CDR2 LQKENI. The CDR3 consists of 12 residues.

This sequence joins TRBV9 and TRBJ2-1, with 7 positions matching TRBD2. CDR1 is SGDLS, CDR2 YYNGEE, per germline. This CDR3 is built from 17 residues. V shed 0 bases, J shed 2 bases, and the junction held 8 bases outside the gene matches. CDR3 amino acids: CASSVGGSGPTYNEQFF. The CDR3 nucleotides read TGTGCCAGCAGCGTAGGCGGTAGCGGGCCCACCTACAATGAGCAGTTCTTC.

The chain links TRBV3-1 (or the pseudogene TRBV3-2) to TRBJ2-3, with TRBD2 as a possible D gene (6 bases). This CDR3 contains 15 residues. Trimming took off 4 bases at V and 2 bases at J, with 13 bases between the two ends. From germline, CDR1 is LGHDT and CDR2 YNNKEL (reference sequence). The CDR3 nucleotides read TGTGCCAGCAGCCCTATGGGACTGCCCACAGATACGCAGTATTTT. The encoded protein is CASSPMGLPTDTQYF.